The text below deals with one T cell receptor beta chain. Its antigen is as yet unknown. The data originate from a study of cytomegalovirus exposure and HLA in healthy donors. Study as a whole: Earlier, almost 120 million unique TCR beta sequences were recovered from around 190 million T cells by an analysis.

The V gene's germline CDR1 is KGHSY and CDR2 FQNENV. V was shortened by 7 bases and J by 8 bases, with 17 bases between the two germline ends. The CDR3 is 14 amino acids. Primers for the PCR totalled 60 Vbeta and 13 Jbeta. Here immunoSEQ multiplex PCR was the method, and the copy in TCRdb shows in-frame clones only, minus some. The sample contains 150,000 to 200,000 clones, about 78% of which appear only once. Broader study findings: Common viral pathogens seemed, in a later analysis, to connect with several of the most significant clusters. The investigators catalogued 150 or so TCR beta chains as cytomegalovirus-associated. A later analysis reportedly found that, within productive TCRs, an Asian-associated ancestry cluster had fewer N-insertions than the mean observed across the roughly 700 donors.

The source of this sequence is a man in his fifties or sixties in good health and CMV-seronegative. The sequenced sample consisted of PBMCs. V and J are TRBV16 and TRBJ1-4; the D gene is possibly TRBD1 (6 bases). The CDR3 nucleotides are TGTGCCAGCAACCCCCGGGGGGACATCGAAAAACTGTTTTTT. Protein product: CASNPRGDIEKLFF.